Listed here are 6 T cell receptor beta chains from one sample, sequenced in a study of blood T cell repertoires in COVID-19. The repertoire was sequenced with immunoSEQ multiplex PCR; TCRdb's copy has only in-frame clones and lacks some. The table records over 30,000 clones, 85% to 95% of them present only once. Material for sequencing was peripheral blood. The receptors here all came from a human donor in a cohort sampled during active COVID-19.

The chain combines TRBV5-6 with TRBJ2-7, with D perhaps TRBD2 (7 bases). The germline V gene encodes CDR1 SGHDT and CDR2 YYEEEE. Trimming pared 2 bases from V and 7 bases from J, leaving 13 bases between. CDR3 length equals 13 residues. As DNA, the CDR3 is TGTGCCAGCAGCTTCTCGGGGGGCGGGGAGCAGTACTTC. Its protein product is CASSFSGGGEQYF.

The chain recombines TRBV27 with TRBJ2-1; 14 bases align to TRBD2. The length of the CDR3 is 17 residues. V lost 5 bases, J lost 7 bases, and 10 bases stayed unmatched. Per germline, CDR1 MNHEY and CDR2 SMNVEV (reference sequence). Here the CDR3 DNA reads TGTGCCAGCAGTCTTATTCTGGGACTAGCGGGGGAGAATGAGCAGTTCTTC. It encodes CASSLILGLAGENEQFF.

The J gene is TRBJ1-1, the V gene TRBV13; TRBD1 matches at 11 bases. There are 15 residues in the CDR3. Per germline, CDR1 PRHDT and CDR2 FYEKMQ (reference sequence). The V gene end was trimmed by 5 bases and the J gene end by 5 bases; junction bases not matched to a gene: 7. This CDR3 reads CASSHGQGAGTEAFF. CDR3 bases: TGTGCCAGCAGCCACGGACAGGGGGCTGGGACTGAAGCTTTCTTT.

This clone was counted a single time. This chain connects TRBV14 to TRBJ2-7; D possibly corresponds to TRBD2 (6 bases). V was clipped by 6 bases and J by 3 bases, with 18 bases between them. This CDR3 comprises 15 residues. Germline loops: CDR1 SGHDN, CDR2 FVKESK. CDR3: CASSKIRGRGYEQYF. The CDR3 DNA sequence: TGTGCCAGCAGTAAAATCCGGGGGAGAGGCTACGAGCAGTACTTC.

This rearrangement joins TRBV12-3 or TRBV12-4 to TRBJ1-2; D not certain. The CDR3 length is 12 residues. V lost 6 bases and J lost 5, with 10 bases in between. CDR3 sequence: CASRAGTYGYTF. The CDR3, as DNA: TGTGCCAGCAGGGCAGGAACTTATGGCTACACCTTC.

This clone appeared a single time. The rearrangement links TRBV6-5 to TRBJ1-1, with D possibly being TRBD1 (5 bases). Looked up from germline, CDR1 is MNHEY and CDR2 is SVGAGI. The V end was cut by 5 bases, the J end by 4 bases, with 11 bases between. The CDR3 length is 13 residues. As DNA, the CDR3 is TGTGCCAGCAGTATCATGGGGGGCACTGAAGCTTTCTTT. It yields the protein CASSIMGGTEAFF.